Listed below are T cell receptor beta chains from one sample, sequenced in a study of T cell repertoires in cytomegalovirus infection. The antigens of these receptors remain unknown. TCRdb reprocessed the reads via MiXCR and lists one record per CDR3 protein. The sample lists about 830,000 distinct CDR3 sequences, over 25% seen once, with roughly 12% in the top ten. The material was cultured CD8+ T cells from PBMCs, obtained from culture after CMV antigen stimulation. These receptors were taken from a human donor in good health (CMV status not recorded). Some clones in this sample may be carry-over from other donors' samples. Both conserved end residues are part of each CDR3. The D gene is left open where the match is weak. Only part of the rows carry a size: once, few, many, or a class if the clone is expanded.

>TRBV4-1|NA|NA
CASSPGPPGYQLEKLFF
>TRBV5-4|NA|TRBD1
CASNLQGSGDGYTF
>TRBV7-2|many|TRBD1
CASSLFFPGQGSSNYGYTF
>TRBV6-2/TRBV6-3|NA|NA
CASQYPGTPGSNQPQHF
>TRBV7-2|many|TRBD2
CASSPRTSGGPLSYEQYF
>TRBV2|NA|TRBD1
CASSPGQGQLFF
>TRBV9|NA|NA
CASSFDRVQEGDEQFF
>TRBV14|NA|NA
CASSQAPGSPRGYTF
>TRBV15|NA|NA
CATTSVGASEQFF
>TRBV12-3/TRBV12-4|few|NA
CASSLALGVRRTDTQYF
>TRBV2|NA|NA
CASSETHLSSYNSPLHF
>TRBV19|few|TRBD1
CASSIRGLGNTEAFF
>TRBV7-3|many|NA
CASSRAGLNTEAFF
>TRBV5-4|few|TRBD2
CASSDSGGGYIREQYF
>TRBV6-6|NA|NA
CASTRGYRTDTQYF
>TRBV7-9|many|NA
CASSLAGYRSSYNEQFF
>TRBV7-2|NA|NA
CASRPDGQETQYF
>TRBV5-5|many|TRBD1
CASSGGTGLSMNTEAFF
>TRBV7-2|many|NA
CASSPLRGHETDTQYF
>TRBV2|NA|NA
CASRADAGYYGYTF
>TRBV4-1|few|NA
CASSFVGHVETQYF
>TRBV20-1|NA|NA
CSARVGPGRQETQYF
>TRBV5-4|NA|TRBD1
CASSIRDRGPRETQYF